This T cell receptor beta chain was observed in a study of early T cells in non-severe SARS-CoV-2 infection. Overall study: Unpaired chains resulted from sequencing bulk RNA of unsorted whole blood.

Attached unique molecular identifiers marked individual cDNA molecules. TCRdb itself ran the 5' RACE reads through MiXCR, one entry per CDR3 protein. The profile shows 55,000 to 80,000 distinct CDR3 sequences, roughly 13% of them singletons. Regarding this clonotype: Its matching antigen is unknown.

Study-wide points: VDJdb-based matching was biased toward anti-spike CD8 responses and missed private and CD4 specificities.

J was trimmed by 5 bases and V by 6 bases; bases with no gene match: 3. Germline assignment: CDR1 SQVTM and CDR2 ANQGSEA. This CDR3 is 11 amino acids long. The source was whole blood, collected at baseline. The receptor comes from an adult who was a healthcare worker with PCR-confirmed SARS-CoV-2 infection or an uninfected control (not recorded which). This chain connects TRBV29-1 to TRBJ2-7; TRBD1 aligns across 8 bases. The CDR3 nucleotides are TGCAGCGTCTCAGGGGGCGACGAGCAGTACTTC. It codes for CSVSGGDEQYF.